Sequencing of this T cell receptor beta chain was carried out in a study of T-cell memory formation after mild COVID-19. Broader study findings: Nothing showed for sure that second-wave clones peaking on day 37 were SARS-CoV-2 specific. Within pre-infection memory, some responding clones were found, suggesting cross-reactive memory joined.

This clonotype was recorded a few times. Its antigen is as yet unknown. TCRdb used MiXCR to reprocess the 5' RACE reads, holding one entry per CDR3 protein. In the table there are about 430,000 distinct CDR3 sequences, more than 20% of which are singletons. V lost 0 bases to trimming and J lost 12 bases, with 17 bases between them. Germline lookup yields CDR1 LNHNV and CDR2 YYDKDF (reference sequence). The CDR3 has 15 residues. The gene calls are TRBV15 and TRBJ2-2; D is undetermined. The sequence derives from an adult woman who had mild COVID-19 (a few samples of this study predate the infection). Cell type and time point are not known. The sequenced material came from PBMCs or a T cell subset sorted from them (not recorded which). The CDR3 region is CATSRDTTTSDKLFF. The CDR3 DNA reads as TGTGCCACCAGCAGAGATACTACGACAAGCGATAAGCTGTTTTTT.